This T cell receptor (beta chain) is drawn from a study of T cell changes during pregnancy in multiple sclerosis. The CDR3 length is 15 residues. The V and J ends lost 5 bases and 7 bases, in that order; junction bases with no gene match: 5. Germline lookup yields CDR1 MGHDK and CDR2 SYGVNS. Sequencing was performed with immunoSEQ multiplex PCR; in TCRdb, only in-frame clones are kept and a portion is missing. Among 100,000 or so clones, more than 90% were seen once, and the ten largest hold around 3%. V usage is TRBV25-1 and J usage is TRBJ2-1; 13 bases match TRBD2. This specimen consisted of peripheral blood, obtained in the second trimester of pregnancy. The receptor comes from a female donor with multiple sclerosis, enrolled in a pregnancy study. The DNA for the CDR3 is TGTGCCAGCAGTCTCCGGACTAGCGGGAGTAATGAGCAGTTCTTC. It is translated as CASSLRTSGSNEQFF.